This T cell receptor (beta chain) was captured by sequencing in a study of CD8 T cells in ankylosing spondylitis. Whole-study results and caveats: Significant enrichment of disease-linked clones was reportedly seen in matched ankylosing spondylitis synovial fluid.

This clonotype was seen at least ten times. Its antigen is unknown. A quantitative 5'-RACE method, one with molecular barcodes, was used to make TCR beta libraries. TCRdb re-called the 5' RACE reads through MiXCR, storing one row per CDR3 protein. Of approximately 220,000 distinct CDR3 sequences in the sample, approximately 24% were seen once. V was pared by 0 bases and J by 5 bases, with 5 bases of the junction left unmatched. The germline V gene encodes CDR1 SGDLS and CDR2 YYNGEE. The CDR3 totals 15 residues. The sample consisted of blood, either unsorted or a sorted T cell fraction (not recorded which). The chain couples TRBV9 to TRBJ2-5; 9 bases line up with TRBD2. The sequence derives from a male donor with ankylosing spondylitis or in good health (not recorded which). The CDR3 DNA follows: TGTGCCAGCAGCGTAGATAGCGGGAGAGGCGAGACCCAGTACTTC. It is translated as CASSVDSGRGETQYF.